The present TCR beta chain was sequenced within a study of shared clonotypes between healthy human individuals. Whole-study results and caveats: Non-shared clonotypes had lower generation probabilities than those shared by all four donors.

TCRdb keeps only in-frame clones here, not all; method: immunoSEQ multiplex PCR. The repertoire includes some 2,000,000 clones, roughly 95% of them detected once, and around 0.13% sits in the top ten. As regards this clone: What it recognizes is unknown.

From germline, CDR1 is SEHNR and CDR2 FQNEAQ (reference sequence). V was shortened by 5 bases and J by 2 bases, with 9 bases between the two germline ends. The CDR3 loop spans 13 amino acids. The source is a man between 18 and 29 years old in good health. The V and J genes are TRBV7-9 and TRBJ2-5; D uncertain. Material for sequencing was naive CD4+ T cells sorted from blood. Specified subset: CD45RA+ positively selected. In DNA form, the CDR3 reads TGTGCCAGCAGCGCCCGGAAGCAAGAGACCCAGTACTTC. This codes for CASSARKQETQYF.